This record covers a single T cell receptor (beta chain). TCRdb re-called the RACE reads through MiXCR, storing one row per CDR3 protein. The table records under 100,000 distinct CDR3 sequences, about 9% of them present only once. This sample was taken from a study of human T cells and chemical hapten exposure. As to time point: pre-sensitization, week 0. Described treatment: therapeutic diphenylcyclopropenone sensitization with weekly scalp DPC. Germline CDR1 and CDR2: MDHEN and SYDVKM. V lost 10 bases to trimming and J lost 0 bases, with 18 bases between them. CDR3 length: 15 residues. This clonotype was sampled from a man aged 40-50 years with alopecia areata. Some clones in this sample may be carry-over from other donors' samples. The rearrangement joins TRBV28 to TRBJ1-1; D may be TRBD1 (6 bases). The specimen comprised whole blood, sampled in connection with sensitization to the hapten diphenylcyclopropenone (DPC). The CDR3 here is CATLGADSLNTEAFF. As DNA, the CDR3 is TGTGCCACACTAGGAGCGGACAGTTTGAACACTGAAGCTTTCTTT. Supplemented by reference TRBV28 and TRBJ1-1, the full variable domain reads DVKVTQSSRYLVKRTGEKVFLECVQDMDHENMFWYRQDPGLGLRLIYFSYDVKMKEKGDIPEGYSVSREKKERFSLILESASTNQTSMYLCATLGADSLNTEAFFGQGTRLTVV.